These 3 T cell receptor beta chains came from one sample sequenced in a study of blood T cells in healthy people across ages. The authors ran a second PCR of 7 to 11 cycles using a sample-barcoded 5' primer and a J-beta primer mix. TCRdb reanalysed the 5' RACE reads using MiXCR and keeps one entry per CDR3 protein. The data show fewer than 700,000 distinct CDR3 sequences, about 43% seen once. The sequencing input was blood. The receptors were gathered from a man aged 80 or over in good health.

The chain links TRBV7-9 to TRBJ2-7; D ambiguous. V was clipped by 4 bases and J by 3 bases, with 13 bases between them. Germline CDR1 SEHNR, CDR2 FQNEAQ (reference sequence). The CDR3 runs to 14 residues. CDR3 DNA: TGTGCCAGCAGCTCGACGGCTTCGATCTACGAGCAGTACTTC. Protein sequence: CASSSTASIYEQYF.

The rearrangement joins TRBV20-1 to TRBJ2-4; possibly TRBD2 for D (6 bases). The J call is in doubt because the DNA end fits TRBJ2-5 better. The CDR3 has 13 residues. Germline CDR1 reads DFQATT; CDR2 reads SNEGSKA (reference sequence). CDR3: CSAELTGEETQYF. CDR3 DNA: TGCAGTGCAGAGCTGACGGGGGAAGAGACCCAGTACTTC.

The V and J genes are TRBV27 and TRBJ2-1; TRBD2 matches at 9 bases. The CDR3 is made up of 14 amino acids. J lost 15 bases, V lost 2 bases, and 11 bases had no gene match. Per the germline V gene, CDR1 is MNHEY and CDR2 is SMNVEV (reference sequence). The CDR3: CASSLDLASGIRFF. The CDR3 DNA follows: TGTGCCAGCAGTTTAGATCTGGCTAGCGGGATCCGGTTCTTC.